This T cell receptor beta chain originates from a study of T cell responses to AZD1222 COVID-19 vaccine. Clones were sequenced by immunoSEQ multiplex PCR, and TCRdb holds only the in-frame ones, with some missing. The table lists about 150,000 clones, more than 85% of them singletons. Germline V gene sequence: CDR1 SGDLS, CDR2 YYNGEE. CDR3 length equals 12 residues. The V and J ends lost 4 bases and 7 bases respectively, with 11 bases between them. To note about this clone: Its antigen remains unknown.

Notes on the study in general: Of the AZD1222 recipients, only five to seven were seropositive at baseline.

Sequences were derived from peripheral blood, sampled on day 0 of AZD1222 vaccination. The clonotype originates from an adult in good health. This chain connects TRBV9 to TRBJ1-1; possibly TRBD1 for D (5 bases). For the CDR3, the DNA is TGTGCCAGCAGCCTGGGGCAGGGTGAAGCTTTCTTT. It translates to CASSLGQGEAFF. The variable domain in full, with the rest retrieved from reference TRBV9 and TRBJ1-1, is DSGVTQTPKHLITATGQRVTLRCSPRSGDLSVYWYQQSLDQGLQFLIQYYNGEERAKGNILERFSAQQFPDLHSELNLSSLELGDSALYFCASSLGQGEAFFGQGTRLTVV.